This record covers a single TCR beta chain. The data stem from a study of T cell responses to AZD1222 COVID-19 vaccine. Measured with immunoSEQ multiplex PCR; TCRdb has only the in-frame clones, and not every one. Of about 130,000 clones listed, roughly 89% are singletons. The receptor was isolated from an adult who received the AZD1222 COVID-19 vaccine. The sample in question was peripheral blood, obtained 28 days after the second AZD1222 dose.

CDR3 coding DNA: TGTGCCAGTCGTGGGACAGGACTGAACACCGGGGAGCTGTTTTTT. This codes for CASRGTGLNTGELFF. The chain uses TRBV19 and TRBJ2-2, with TRBD1 identical over 8 bases. Germline V lookup: CDR1 LNHDA, CDR2 SQIVND (reference sequence). The CDR3 loop spans 15 amino acids. V lost 8 bases to trimming and J lost 1 base; unmatched junction nucleotides: 6. Together with reference TRBV19 and TRBJ2-2, the CDR3 gives the full variable domain: DGGITQSPKYLFRKEGQNVTLSCEQNLNHDAMYWYRQDPGQGLRLIYYSQIVNDFQKGDIAEGYSVSREKKESFPLTVTSAQKNPTAFYLCASRGTGLNTGELFFGEGSRLTVL.